The 14 T cell receptor beta chains presented below share a single source sample, sequenced in a study of cytomegalovirus exposure and HLA in healthy donors (dated by TCRdb to about 2017). The library relied on the immunoSEQ multiplex PCR assay. A mixture of 60 forward primers for TCR Vbeta segments and 13 reverse primers for TCR Jbeta segments was used in the multiplex PCR. TCRdb obtained this table from immuneACCESS and retained in-frame rearrangements with V and J assigned. These tables miss some clones; where compared with another copy, unresolved V genes account for less than half of the shortfall, and the remainder is unexplained. For this sample there are tens of thousands of clones; roughly 69% appear just once. Jointly, the top ten make up about 5.9% of the sample. The sequenced sample was PBMCs. The receptors shown here come from a woman aged 25-40 years in good health and CMV-seronegative.

V is TRBV9 and J is TRBJ1-5; D uncertain. CDR3 length equals 14 residues. V gave up 4 bases and J gave up 3 bases, with 11 bases separating them. Looked up from germline, CDR1 is SGDLS and CDR2 is YYNGEE. The CDR3 is CASSPMGVNQPQHF. DNA of the CDR3: TGTGCCAGCAGCCCCATGGGCGTCAATCAGCCCCAGCATTTT.

The chain joins TRBV5-1 to TRBJ2-3, with TRBD1 matching over 10 bases. V shed 0 bases, J shed 4 bases, and the junction held 8 bases outside the gene matches. This CDR3 spans 17 amino acids. Germline V CDR1 and CDR2: SGHRS, YFSETQ. CDR3 bases: TGCGCCAGCAGCTTGGACGGTCGGACAGGGGGGGCAGATACGCAGTATTTT. It specifies CASSLDGRTGGADTQYF.

The chain has TRBV27 and TRBJ1-1, with 8 bases fitting TRBD1. This CDR3 contains 12 residues. V gave up 5 bases and J gave up 9 bases; unmatched junction bases: 5. The germline gives CDR1 MNHEY, CDR2 SMNVEV (reference sequence). This CDR3 is CASSPDRVQAFF. CDR3 nucleotide sequence: TGTGCCAGCAGTCCGGACAGGGTTCAAGCTTTCTTT.

The rearrangement joins TRBV9 to TRBJ2-7; tentatively, D is TRBD2 (5 bases). The V end lost 0 bases, the J end lost 2 bases, and 9 bases lay between the germline ends. The CDR3 contains 14 residues. Germline V gene sequence: CDR1 SGDLS, CDR2 YYNGEE. The CDR3 region is CASSVGRIPYEQYF. In nucleotides, the CDR3 is TGTGCCAGCAGCGTAGGGAGGATCCCCTACGAGCAGTACTTC.

The J gene is TRBJ2-7, the V gene TRBV2; no firm D call. CDR1 is SNHLY and CDR2 is FYNNEI in the germline V gene. The CDR3 runs 16 residues. Trimming removed 1 base at V and 2 bases at J, with 15 bases between. The CDR3 bases are TGTGCCAGCAGTGAAGTAGGCAGGATCCAAACCTACGAGCAGTACTTC. Translation gives CASSEVGRIQTYEQYF.

The gene calls are TRBV29-1 and TRBJ1-5, with D unresolved. In germline, CDR1 is SQVTM, CDR2 ANQGSEA. V dropped 5 bases and J dropped 0 bases, with 8 bases sitting between them. The CDR3 runs 13 residues. Written as DNA, the CDR3 is TGCAGCGTTCTATTCTCTAGCAATCAGCCCCAGCATTTT. Protein product: CSVLFSSNQPQHF.

The genes are TRBV7-6 and TRBJ1-1; a weak D match, TRBD1 (6 bases). V shed 6 bases and J shed 3 bases, with 11 bases lying between them. This CDR3 is built from 13 residues. Germline CDR1 reads SGHVS; CDR2 reads FNYEAQ. The DNA of the CDR3 is TGTGCCAGCAGAGGACAGATGGACACTGAAGCTTTCTTT. Amino acids: CASRGQMDTEAFF.

This clone occurred a few times. The genes are TRBV7-3 and TRBJ2-5; 8 bases map to TRBD2. Germline V gives CDR1 SGHTA, CDR2 FQGTGA. This CDR3 is built from 16 residues. Trimming took 5 bases from V and 5 from J; bases not matched to a gene: 13. In DNA, the CDR3 is TGTGCCAGCAGCCCCTACAGCGGGAGCAGGAGGGAGACCCAGTACTTC. Its protein is CASSPYSGSRRETQYF.

This clone occurred once. The chain uses TRBV5-1 and TRBJ2-3; D gene uncertain. Germline V gives CDR1 SGHRS, CDR2 YFSETQ. CDR3 size: 13 residues. V lost 2 bases and J lost 6, with 10 bases in between. The CDR3 DNA reads TGCGCCAGCAGCTTCACGGGTTCGGATACGCAGTATTTT. This encodes CASSFTGSDTQYF. Based on the CDR3 plus reference TRBV5-1 and TRBJ2-3, the full variable domain is KAGVTQTPRYLIKTRGQQVTLSCSPISGHRSVSWYQQTPGQGLQFLFEYFSETQRNKGNFPGRFSGRQFSNSRSEMNVSTLELGDSALYLCASSFTGSDTQYFGPGTRLTVL.

V and J are TRBV2 and TRBJ2-1, with D perhaps TRBD1 (6 bases). The CDR3 is made up of 16 amino acids. V lost 7 bases and J 5 bases, leaving 21 bases between the germline ends. CDR1 is SNHLY, CDR2 FYNNEI, per germline. CDR3 nucleotides: TGTGCCAGCAAGGGAGCCCACAGGAAGGGGGACAATGAGCAGTTCTTC. Translation gives CASKGAHRKGDNEQFF.

The chain joins TRBV6-1 to TRBJ1-1; maybe TRBD1 (5 bases). Trimming shortened V by 4 bases and J by 7 bases, and 13 bases separated the two germline ends. Germline CDR1 reads MNHNS; CDR2 reads SASEGT. This CDR3 region has 13 residues. The chain's CDR3 is CASSGWQTDEAFF. The CDR3 nucleotides read TGTGCCAGCAGTGGCTGGCAGACAGATGAAGCTTTCTTT.

The gene calls are TRBV2 and TRBJ1-3; 7 bases fit TRBD1. Trimming cost V 5 bases and J 4 bases; bases outside gene matches: 2. Germline V CDR1 and CDR2: SNHLY, FYNNEI. This CDR3 contains 13 residues. In DNA form, the CDR3 reads TGTGCCAGCAGTAGGGGGCAAGGAAACACCATATATTTT. Protein sequence: CASSRGQGNTIYF.

The chain carries TRBV18 and TRBJ1-1, with D possibly TRBD1 on 5 matching bases. Trimming took 6 bases from V and 5 from J, leaving 13 bases between them. The germline V gene encodes CDR1 KGHSH and CDR2 LQKENI. This CDR3 is 13 amino acids long. CDR3 coding DNA: TGTGCCAGCTCCCCCAGGGAGGGAACTGAAGCTTTCTTT. It translates to CASSPREGTEAFF.

This chain connects TRBV9 to TRBJ1-2; possibly TRBD1 for D (6 bases). The CDR3 runs 14 residues. Germline V gives CDR1 SGDLS, CDR2 YYNGEE. Trimming removed 3 bases at V and 6 bases at J, with 15 bases between. The CDR3 sequence: CASSALQQGDGYTF. CDR3 sequence (DNA): TGTGCCAGCAGCGCCCTCCAACAGGGAGATGGCTACACCTTC.